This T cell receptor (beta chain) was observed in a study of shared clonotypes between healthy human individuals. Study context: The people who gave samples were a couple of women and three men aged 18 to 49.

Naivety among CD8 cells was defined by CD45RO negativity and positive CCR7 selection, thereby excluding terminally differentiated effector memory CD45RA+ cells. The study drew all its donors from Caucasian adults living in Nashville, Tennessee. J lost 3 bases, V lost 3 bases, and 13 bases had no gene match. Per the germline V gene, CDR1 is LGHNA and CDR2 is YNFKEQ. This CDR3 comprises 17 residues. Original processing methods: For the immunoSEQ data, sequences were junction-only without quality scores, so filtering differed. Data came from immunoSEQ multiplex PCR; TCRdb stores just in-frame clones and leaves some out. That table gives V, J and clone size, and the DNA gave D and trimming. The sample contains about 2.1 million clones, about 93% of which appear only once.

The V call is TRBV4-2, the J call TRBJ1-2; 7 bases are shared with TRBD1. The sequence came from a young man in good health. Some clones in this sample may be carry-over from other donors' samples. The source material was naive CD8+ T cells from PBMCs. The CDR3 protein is CASSQIQNRGFDYGYTF. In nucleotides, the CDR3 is TGTGCCAGCAGCCAGATTCAGAACAGGGGTTTTGACTATGGCTACACCTTC.